Listed below are T cell receptor beta chains from one sample, sequenced in a study of blood T cell repertoires in COVID-19. Assay: immunoSEQ multiplex PCR; the TCRdb copy retains only in-frame clones and omits some. The sample contains a few hundred thousand clones, just under 90% of which appear only once. The sample taken for sequencing was peripheral blood. These receptors were collected from a woman aged 30 to 39 with COVID-19, enrolled during active disease. Each CDR3 is given with its conserved first and last residue. D genes are given only for firm matches. Clone size is shown for a subset of rows, as once, few, many or a class of expanded clone.

D gene: NA
clone size: NA
V gene: TRBV29-1
J gene: TRBJ2-5
CDR3 protein: CSVEDQGPQETQYF
CDR3 DNA: TGCAGCGTTGAAGACCAGGGGCCCCAAGAGACCCAGTACTTC

D gene: NA
clone size: NA
V gene: TRBV5-1
J gene: TRBJ1-5
CDR3 protein: CASSLDSWNQPQHF
CDR3 DNA: TGCGCCAGCAGCTTGGACAGTTGGAATCAGCCCCAGCATTTT

D gene: NA
clone size: NA
V gene: TRBV27
J gene: TRBJ2-7
CDR3 protein: CASSLSRTYEQYF
CDR3 DNA: TGTGCCAGCAGTTTATCCAGGACCTACGAGCAGTACTTC

D gene: NA
clone size: NA
V gene: TRBV7-9
J gene: TRBJ1-3
CDR3 protein: CASSPPGTQGLDTIYF
CDR3 DNA: TGTGCCAGCAGCCCACCCGGGACCCAGGGGTTGGACACCATATATTTT

D gene: NA
clone size: NA
V gene: TRBV7-2
J gene: TRBJ2-3
CDR3 protein: CASSSGSYYEYDTQYF
CDR3 DNA: TGTGCCAGCAGCTCAGGGTCCTACTACGAATACGATACGCAGTATTTT

D gene: TRBD1
clone size: NA
V gene: TRBV5-1
J gene: TRBJ1-2
CDR3 protein: CASSLGTGVYGYTF
CDR3 DNA: TGCGCCAGCAGCCTGGGGACAGGGGTCTATGGCTACACCTTC

D gene: TRBD1
clone size: NA
V gene: TRBV13
J gene: TRBJ1-2
CDR3 protein: CASSARQGPNYGYTF
CDR3 DNA: TGTGCCAGCAGCGCGAGACAGGGCCCAAACTATGGCTACACCTTC

D gene: TRBD2
clone size: NA
V gene: TRBV3-1/TRBV3-2
J gene: TRBJ2-5
CDR3 protein: CASSQRGRGDETQYF
CDR3 DNA: TGTGCCAGCAGCCAAAGAGGACGGGGGGATGAGACCCAGTACTTC

D gene: NA
clone size: once
V gene: TRBV5-1
J gene: TRBJ1-1
CDR3 protein: CASSLVTNTEAFF
CDR3 DNA: TGCGCCAGCAGCTTGGTTACAAACACTGAAGCTTTCTTT

D gene: NA
clone size: NA
V gene: TRBV30
J gene: TRBJ1-6
CDR3 protein: CAWSPQGLDNSPLHF
CDR3 DNA: TGTGCCTGGAGCCCGCAGGGGTTGGATAATTCACCCCTCCACTTT

D gene: TRBD1
clone size: NA
V gene: TRBV19
J gene: TRBJ1-1
CDR3 protein: CASSSRTGEAFF
CDR3 DNA: TGTGCCAGTAGCTCAAGGACAGGTGAAGCTTTCTTT

D gene: NA
clone size: NA
V gene: TRBV28
J gene: TRBJ1-1
CDR3 protein: CASSLRGYTEAFF
CDR3 DNA: TGTGCCAGCAGTTTGAGGGGGTACACTGAAGCTTTCTTT

D gene: TRBD1
clone size: NA
V gene: TRBV18
J gene: TRBJ2-2
CDR3 protein: CASSPREPGLQGRLGELFF
CDR3 DNA: TGTGCCAGCTCACCACGGGAACCGGGCCTACAGGGGCGGCTAGGGGAGCTGTTTTTT

D gene: NA
clone size: few
V gene: TRBV28
J gene: TRBJ2-5
CDR3 protein: CASSLGGTAGTQYF
CDR3 DNA: TGTGCCAGCAGTTTGGGCGGGACAGCGGGGACCCAGTACTTC

D gene: NA
clone size: NA
V gene: TRBV6-1
J gene: TRBJ2-1
CDR3 protein: CASSDRRGGYNEQFF
CDR3 DNA: TGTGCCAGCAGTGACAGGAGGGGGGGTTACAATGAGCAGTTCTTC

D gene: NA
clone size: once
V gene: TRBV11-2
J gene: TRBJ1-2
CDR3 protein: CASSTIREDAGDGYTF
CDR3 DNA: TGTGCCAGCAGCACTATCCGGGAAGACGCGGGCGATGGCTACACCTTC

D gene: TRBD1
clone size: NA
V gene: TRBV6-4
J gene: TRBJ1-1
CDR3 protein: CASSVSGTGAPEAFF
CDR3 DNA: TGTGCCAGCAGTGTATCGGGTACAGGGGCCCCTGAAGCTTTCTTT

D gene: TRBD1
clone size: NA
V gene: TRBV2
J gene: TRBJ1-4
CDR3 protein: CASSEFPRQGVTNEKLFF
CDR3 DNA: TGTGCCAGCAGTGAATTTCCAAGACAGGGAGTAACTAATGAAAAACTGTTTTTT

D gene: NA
clone size: many
V gene: TRBV9
J gene: TRBJ2-2
CDR3 protein: CASSVASGELFF
CDR3 DNA: TGTGCCAGCAGCGTAGCCAGCGGGGAGCTGTTTTTT

D gene: NA
clone size: NA
V gene: TRBV5-1
J gene: TRBJ1-1
CDR3 protein: CASSFLPYPMNTEAFF
CDR3 DNA: TGCGCCAGCAGCTTCCTACCCTACCCAATGAACACTGAAGCTTTCTTT

D gene: NA
clone size: few
V gene: TRBV28
J gene: TRBJ2-7
CDR3 protein: CASSSPLRGEQYF
CDR3 DNA: TGTGCCAGCAGTTCCCCCCTCCGGGGCGAGCAGTACTTC

D gene: TRBD1
clone size: NA
V gene: TRBV7-8
J gene: TRBJ1-6
CDR3 protein: CASSFGQGASPLHF
CDR3 DNA: TGTGCCAGCAGCTTCGGGCAGGGGGCTTCACCCCTCCACTTT

D gene: NA
clone size: NA
V gene: TRBV29-1
J gene: TRBJ1-1
CDR3 protein: CSVEDPDRNTEAFF
CDR3 DNA: TGCAGCGTTGAAGATCCCGACAGGAACACTGAAGCTTTCTTT

D gene: NA
clone size: NA
V gene: TRBV19
J gene: TRBJ2-7
CDR3 protein: CASSVGPYYEQYF
CDR3 DNA: TGTGCCAGTAGTGTAGGTCCGTACTACGAGCAGTACTTC

D gene: TRBD1
clone size: NA
V gene: TRBV5-6
J gene: TRBJ1-1
CDR3 protein: CASSRTGNYTEAFF
CDR3 DNA: TGTGCCAGCAGCCGGACAGGGAATTACACTGAAGCTTTCTTT

D gene: NA
clone size: NA
V gene: TRBV11-2
J gene: TRBJ1-2
CDR3 protein: CASSLGSGSYGYTF
CDR3 DNA: TGTGCCAGCAGCTTGGGGTCCGGGAGCTATGGCTACACCTTC

D gene: TRBD1
clone size: NA
V gene: TRBV11-2
J gene: TRBJ1-4
CDR3 protein: CASSWSGQGEEKLFF
CDR3 DNA: TGTGCCAGCAGCTGGTCAGGACAGGGAGAGGAAAAACTGTTTTTT

D gene: NA
clone size: few
V gene: TRBV5-1
J gene: TRBJ1-4
CDR3 protein: CASSFRAGEKLFF
CDR3 DNA: TGCGCCAGCAGCTTTAGAGCGGGTGAAAAACTGTTTTTT

D gene: NA
clone size: NA
V gene: TRBV10-1
J gene: TRBJ2-2
CDR3 protein: CASSVYTGELFF
CDR3 DNA: TGCGCCAGCAGTGTCTACACCGGGGAGCTGTTTTTT

D gene: TRBD1
clone size: NA
V gene: TRBV2
J gene: TRBJ1-4
CDR3 protein: CASTLQGEAEKLFF
CDR3 DNA: TGTGCCAGCACCCTACAGGGGGAGGCTGAAAAACTGTTTTTT

D gene: TRBD1
clone size: NA
V gene: TRBV11-2
J gene: TRBJ1-5
CDR3 protein: CASSLVPGGNQPQHF
CDR3 DNA: TGTGCCAGCAGCTTGGTCCCAGGGGGGAATCAGCCCCAGCATTTT

D gene: NA
clone size: NA
V gene: TRBV7-8
J gene: TRBJ1-3
CDR3 protein: CASSLAFSGNTIYF
CDR3 DNA: TGTGCCAGCAGCTTAGCCTTCTCTGGAAACACCATATATTTT

D gene: NA
clone size: NA
V gene: TRBV27
J gene: TRBJ2-2
CDR3 protein: CASSLGQGANTGELFF
CDR3 DNA: TGTGCCAGCAGTTTAGGGCAAGGGGCTAACACCGGGGAGCTGTTTTTT

D gene: NA
clone size: NA
V gene: TRBV12-3/TRBV12-4
J gene: TRBJ2-3
CDR3 protein: CAITGGGTDTQYF
CDR3 DNA: TGTGCCATCACCGGCGGGGGCACAGATACGCAGTATTTT

D gene: TRBD1
clone size: NA
V gene: TRBV7-9
J gene: TRBJ1-2
CDR3 protein: CASSPGTGINYGYTF
CDR3 DNA: TGTGCCAGCAGCCCGGGGACAGGGATTAACTATGGCTACACCTTC

D gene: NA
clone size: NA
V gene: TRBV2
J gene: TRBJ1-5
CDR3 protein: CASSVGLGGNQPQHF
CDR3 DNA: TGTGCCAGCAGTGTGGGTCTGGGAGGCAATCAGCCCCAGCATTTT

D gene: NA
clone size: NA
V gene: TRBV30
J gene: TRBJ1-1
CDR3 protein: CAWAGVNTEAFF
CDR3 DNA: TGTGCCTGGGCAGGGGTGAACACTGAAGCTTTCTTT

D gene: TRBD1
clone size: once
V gene: TRBV6-5
J gene: TRBJ1-2
CDR3 protein: CASGSPQGSGGYTF
CDR3 DNA: TGTGCCAGCGGGTCCCCACAGGGGTCCGGTGGCTACACCTTC

D gene: NA
clone size: few
V gene: TRBV5-5
J gene: TRBJ2-7
CDR3 protein: CASSLVRDSYEQYF
CDR3 DNA: TGTGCCAGCAGCTTGGTGCGGGACTCCTACGAGCAGTACTTC

D gene: NA
clone size: NA
V gene: TRBV25-1
J gene: TRBJ2-7
CDR3 protein: CASTSAGRAYEQYF
CDR3 DNA: TGTGCCAGCACCTCGGCGGGGAGAGCCTACGAGCAGTACTTC

D gene: TRBD1
clone size: NA
V gene: TRBV29-1
J gene: TRBJ2-7
CDR3 protein: CSVGTGTFYEQYF
CDR3 DNA: TGCAGCGTTGGGACAGGAACTTTTTACGAGCAGTACTTC

D gene: NA
clone size: NA
V gene: TRBV27
J gene: TRBJ1-4
CDR3 protein: CASSPGTSTNEKLFF
CDR3 DNA: TGTGCCAGCAGCCCAGGGACTTCAACTAATGAAAAACTGTTTTTT

D gene: TRBD2
clone size: NA
V gene: TRBV11-2
J gene: TRBJ2-1
CDR3 protein: CASSRGTSGGHNEQFF
CDR3 DNA: TGTGCCAGCAGCCGCGGGACTAGCGGGGGGCACAATGAGCAGTTCTTC

D gene: NA
clone size: NA
V gene: TRBV2
J gene: TRBJ1-3
CDR3 protein: CASSSQGVGNTIYF
CDR3 DNA: TGTGCCAGCAGTTCTCAGGGCGTCGGAAACACCATATATTTT

D gene: NA
clone size: NA
V gene: TRBV28
J gene: TRBJ2-5
CDR3 protein: CASSSSMTDKEYF
CDR3 DNA: TGTGCCAGCAGTTCCTCGATGACGGACAAAGAGTACTTC

D gene: NA
clone size: NA
V gene: TRBV21-1
J gene: TRBJ1-2
CDR3 protein: CASRKRIRDRVYGYTF
CDR3 DNA: TGTGCCAGCAGAAAAAGGATCCGGGACAGGGTCTATGGCTACACCTTC

D gene: TRBD1
clone size: NA
V gene: TRBV5-1
J gene: TRBJ1-1
CDR3 protein: CASSFTTGKDTEAFF
CDR3 DNA: TGCGCCAGCAGCTTTACGACAGGGAAGGACACTGAAGCTTTCTTT

D gene: NA
clone size: NA
V gene: TRBV5-4
J gene: TRBJ2-5
CDR3 protein: CASSLWSAPTGTQYF
CDR3 DNA: TGTGCCAGCAGCTTGTGGTCTGCCCCCACCGGGACCCAGTACTTC

D gene: TRBD2
clone size: NA
V gene: TRBV7-9
J gene: TRBJ2-3
CDR3 protein: CASSVGWGGSGTDTQYF
CDR3 DNA: TGTGCCAGCAGCGTAGGGTGGGGAGGGTCTGGCACAGATACGCAGTATTTT

D gene: NA
clone size: once
V gene: TRBV9
J gene: TRBJ2-7
CDR3 protein: CASSVGAESSYEQYF
CDR3 DNA: TGTGCCAGCAGCGTAGGAGCGGAGAGCTCCTACGAGCAGTACTTC

D gene: TRBD1
clone size: NA
V gene: TRBV6-1
J gene: TRBJ1-6
CDR3 protein: CASSGQWTGGNSPLHF
CDR3 DNA: TGTGCCAGCAGTGGCCAGTGGACAGGGGGTAATTCACCCCTCCACTTT

D gene: TRBD2
clone size: NA
V gene: TRBV28
J gene: TRBJ2-1
CDR3 protein: CASSLLGGGGVNEQFF
CDR3 DNA: TGTGCCAGCAGCCTACTGGGCGGGGGAGGGGTGAATGAGCAGTTCTTC

D gene: NA
clone size: NA
V gene: TRBV6-2/TRBV6-3
J gene: TRBJ1-6
CDR3 protein: CASSYGGRGSPLHF
CDR3 DNA: TGTGCCAGCAGTTACGGAGGGAGAGGCTCACCCCTCCACTTT